Listed below are T cell receptor beta chains from one sample, sequenced in a study of blood T cell repertoires in COVID-19. The repertoire was sequenced with immunoSEQ multiplex PCR; TCRdb's copy has only in-frame clones and lacks some. The sample has 90,000 to 100,000 clones, 70% to 90% seen once. Source material: peripheral blood. Source of these receptors: a man in his 70s with acute or convalescent COVID-19. Both conserved end residues are part of each CDR3. A D gene is named only where the DNA matches it firmly. Rows may omit the clone size; those that give it use once, few, many or a size class.

j_gene: TRBJ1-1
d_gene: -
abundance: -
v_gene: TRBV3-1/TRBV3-2
CDR3aa: CASSQGATNTEAFF
CDR3nt: TGTGCCAGCAGCCAAGGGGCGACGAACACTGAAGCTTTCTTT

j_gene: TRBJ1-2
d_gene: -
abundance: -
v_gene: TRBV5-5
CDR3aa: CASSLDFVVKGYTF
CDR3nt: TGTGCCAGCAGCTTGGACTTTGTGGTCAAAGGCTACACCTTC

j_gene: TRBJ2-5
d_gene: -
abundance: -
v_gene: TRBV28
CDR3aa: CASSSSGQRQETQYF
CDR3nt: TGTGCCAGCAGTTCGTCGGGACAACGACAAGAGACCCAGTACTTC

j_gene: TRBJ2-5
d_gene: -
abundance: -
v_gene: TRBV20-1
CDR3aa: CSGLTRETQYF
CDR3nt: TGCAGTGGCCTGACAAGGGAGACCCAGTACTTC

j_gene: TRBJ2-2
d_gene: -
abundance: -
v_gene: TRBV9
CDR3aa: CASSVGWSGELFF
CDR3nt: TGTGCCAGCAGCGTCGGGTGGTCCGGGGAGCTGTTTTTT

j_gene: TRBJ1-1
d_gene: -
abundance: -
v_gene: TRBV6-5
CDR3aa: CASSFTGRGGEAFF
CDR3nt: TGTGCCAGCAGCTTTACGGGGAGAGGCGGTGAAGCTTTCTTT

j_gene: TRBJ1-5
d_gene: -
abundance: -
v_gene: TRBV19
CDR3aa: CASSIPPPSAPQHF
CDR3nt: TGTGCCAGTAGTATTCCCCCCCCGAGCGCTCCCCAGCATTTT

j_gene: TRBJ2-7
d_gene: TRBD2
abundance: -
v_gene: TRBV4-2
CDR3aa: CASSQEAGSGPLDEQYF
CDR3nt: TGTGCCAGCAGCCAAGAAGCGGGGTCCGGTCCCCTCGACGAGCAGTACTTC

j_gene: TRBJ2-1
d_gene: -
abundance: -
v_gene: TRBV29-1
CDR3aa: CSVDGHYNEQFF
CDR3nt: TGCAGCGTTGATGGGCACTACAATGAGCAGTTCTTC

j_gene: TRBJ2-7
d_gene: TRBD1
abundance: -
v_gene: TRBV5-4
CDR3aa: CASSPGTGWAYEQYF
CDR3nt: TGTGCCAGCAGCCCCGGGACAGGGTGGGCCTACGAGCAGTACTTC

j_gene: TRBJ1-1
d_gene: -
abundance: few
v_gene: TRBV10-3
CDR3aa: CAISRLGGNTEAFF
CDR3nt: TGTGCCATCTCTCGCCTGGGGGGGAACACTGAAGCTTTCTTT

j_gene: TRBJ1-2
d_gene: TRBD1
abundance: once
v_gene: TRBV19
CDR3aa: CASWGRTGQEYGYTF
CDR3nt: TGTGCCAGTTGGGGACGTACGGGACAGGAGTATGGCTACACCTTC

j_gene: TRBJ2-2
d_gene: TRBD1
abundance: once
v_gene: TRBV28
CDR3aa: CASSLPTGVNTGELFF
CDR3nt: TGTGCCAGCAGTTTGCCGACAGGGGTGAACACCGGGGAGCTGTTTTTT

j_gene: TRBJ2-1
d_gene: TRBD2
abundance: -
v_gene: TRBV7-6
CDR3aa: CASSHGLAYNEQFF
CDR3nt: TGTGCCAGCAGTCACGGACTAGCCTACAATGAGCAGTTCTTC

j_gene: TRBJ1-2
d_gene: -
abundance: few
v_gene: TRBV28
CDR3aa: CASSLSRVNYGYTF
CDR3nt: TGTGCCAGCAGCCTCAGCAGGGTAAACTATGGCTACACCTTC

j_gene: TRBJ2-7
d_gene: -
abundance: once
v_gene: TRBV2
CDR3aa: CASCQGQANLYEQYF
CDR3nt: TGTGCCAGCTGTCAGGGGCAGGCGAACCTCTACGAGCAGTACTTC

j_gene: TRBJ2-1
d_gene: -
abundance: -
v_gene: TRBV13
CDR3aa: CASSLRRGQVGQFF
CDR3nt: TGTGCCAGCAGCTTACGGCGGGGGCAGGTTGGGCAGTTCTTC

j_gene: TRBJ2-1
d_gene: TRBD2
abundance: -
v_gene: TRBV10-3
CDR3aa: CAIRGTSGGEKSYNEQFF
CDR3nt: TGTGCCATCAGGGGGACTAGCGGGGGAGAAAAAAGCTACAATGAGCAGTTCTTC

j_gene: TRBJ2-2
d_gene: -
abundance: -
v_gene: TRBV5-1
CDR3aa: CASSFGQTGELFF
CDR3nt: TGCGCCAGCAGCTTTGGACAGACCGGGGAGCTGTTTTTT

j_gene: TRBJ2-7
d_gene: TRBD1
abundance: -
v_gene: TRBV6-5
CDR3aa: CASQSGTGGYEQYF
CDR3nt: TGTGCCAGCCAATCCGGGACAGGGGGCTACGAGCAGTACTTC

j_gene: TRBJ1-1
d_gene: -
abundance: -
v_gene: TRBV5-1
CDR3aa: CASRQTGITEAFF
CDR3nt: TGCGCCAGCAGACAAACAGGGATCACTGAAGCTTTCTTT

j_gene: TRBJ1-2
d_gene: TRBD1
abundance: once
v_gene: TRBV29-1
CDR3aa: CSVEEKKGTGGGYGYTF
CDR3nt: TGCAGCGTTGAAGAAAAAAAAGGGACAGGGGGCGGCTATGGCTACACCTTC

j_gene: TRBJ1-6
d_gene: -
abundance: -
v_gene: TRBV6-1
CDR3aa: CASSEMVGRVNSPLHF
CDR3nt: TGTGCCAGCAGTGAAATGGTAGGGCGGGTGAATTCACCCCTCCACTTT

j_gene: TRBJ1-2
d_gene: -
abundance: -
v_gene: TRBV10-3
CDR3aa: CAISEPGMGLGYTF
CDR3nt: TGTGCCATCAGTGAGCCTGGTATGGGACTTGGCTACACCTTC

j_gene: TRBJ1-5
d_gene: -
abundance: -
v_gene: TRBV10-3
CDR3aa: CATGWQGNQPQHF
CDR3nt: TGTGCCACTGGATGGCAGGGCAATCAGCCCCAGCATTTT

j_gene: TRBJ2-3
d_gene: TRBD1
abundance: once
v_gene: TRBV20-1
CDR3aa: CSASRDRGLDTQYF
CDR3nt: TGCAGTGCTAGTCGGGACAGGGGGCTAGATACGCAGTATTTT

j_gene: TRBJ2-6
d_gene: -
abundance: -
v_gene: TRBV30
CDR3aa: CAWSSGISGANVLTF
CDR3nt: TGTGCCTGGAGTTCCGGGATCTCTGGGGCCAACGTCCTGACTTTC

j_gene: TRBJ2-2
d_gene: TRBD1
abundance: -
v_gene: TRBV12-5
CDR3aa: CASGLGQGPGELFF
CDR3nt: TGTGCTAGTGGTTTGGGACAGGGGCCCGGGGAGCTGTTTTTT

j_gene: TRBJ1-5
d_gene: -
abundance: -
v_gene: TRBV2
CDR3aa: CASSEGTEYSNQPQHF
CDR3nt: TGTGCCAGCAGTGAAGGGACAGAATATAGCAATCAGCCCCAGCATTTT

j_gene: TRBJ2-5
d_gene: TRBD2
abundance: -
v_gene: TRBV7-9
CDR3aa: CASSPAMTSGGLETQYF
CDR3nt: TGTGCCAGCAGCCCAGCGATGACTAGCGGGGGGCTGGAGACCCAGTACTTC